The 15 T cell receptor beta chains reported below all come from one sample, sequenced in a study of human T cells and chemical hapten exposure. Each CDR3 protein gets one entry after TCRdb re-called the RACE reads with MiXCR. The repertoire consists of tens of thousands of distinct CDR3 sequences, with around a tenth occurring once and the leading ten covering 13% to 15%. Time point defined: patch test 2, 6 weeks after DPC sensitization. Treatment specified: therapeutic diphenylcyclopropenone sensitization with weekly scalp DPC. Someone pulled total RNA out of unfractionated whole blood. The starting material was whole blood, obtained in connection with sensitization to the hapten diphenylcyclopropenone (DPC). The source is a woman aged 25 to 39 with alopecia areata. Some clones in this sample may be carry-over from other donors' samples.

This clonotype has at least ten counts. The J gene is TRBJ1-1, the V gene TRBV29-1; D not resolved. From germline, CDR1 is SQVTM and CDR2 ANQGSEA. The V gene lost 7 bases and the J gene lost 3 bases, with 15 bases spanning the gap. This CDR3 spans 13 amino acids. CDR3 protein: CSGGREEDTEAFF. In DNA form, the CDR3 reads TGCAGCGGGGGTAGGGAGGAAGACACTGAAGCTTTCTTT.

V is TRBV7-9 and J is TRBJ2-3; 8 bases are a match to TRBD1. The CDR3 sequence is 15 residues long. Trimming at V came to 2 bases and at J to 0 bases, leaving 1 base not matched to a gene. CDR1 and CDR2 from the germline V gene are SEHNR and FQNEAQ (reference sequence). The CDR3 coding sequence is TGTGCCAGCAGCTTATGGACAGGGAGCACAGATACGCAGTATTTT. Its translation is CASSLWTGSTDTQYF.

J is TRBJ2-3 and V is TRBV19; 7 nucleotides line up with TRBD1. CDR1 is LNHDA and CDR2 is SQIVND in the germline V gene (reference sequence). Losses at the gene ends were 6 bases for V and 5 bases for J; bases not matched to a gene: 8. The length of the CDR3 is 14 residues. The DNA of the CDR3 is TGTGCCAGTAGGTTGACAGGGTCCGGAGATACGCAGTATTTT. It codes for CASRLTGSGDTQYF.

This clonotype was counted a few times. The rearrangement links TRBV11-1 to TRBJ1-6; D is undetermined. The CDR3 has 13 residues. Germline assignment: CDR1 SGHAT and CDR2 FQDESV (reference sequence). The germline V and J ends were trimmed by 10 bases and 10 bases, with 17 bases remaining between them. The CDR3 sequence: CATNEGAGSPLHF. In nucleotides, the CDR3 is TGTGCCACCAACGAGGGAGCTGGCTCACCCCTCCACTTT.

This chain joins TRBV5-1 and TRBJ2-7, with 9 bases fitting TRBD1. Germline trimming cut 2 bases from V and 3 bases from J; bases unmatched to any gene: 6. This CDR3 has 15 amino acids. Germline CDR1 reads SGHRS; CDR2 reads YFSETQ. The CDR3 here is CASSFTGGDLYEQYF. In DNA form, the CDR3 reads TGCGCCAGCAGCTTCACAGGGGGCGATCTCTACGAGCAGTACTTC.

This clonotype was seen many times. The CDR3 region is CASSYSTSAYEQYF. The CDR3 nucleotides are TGTGCCAGCAGTTACTCGACTAGCGCCTACGAGCAGTACTTC. The gene calls are TRBV6-2 or TRBV6-3 and TRBJ2-7, with 8 bases that match TRBD2. The junction had 0 bases not matched to a gene; V was cut back by 0 bases and J by 2 bases. The germline gives CDR1 MNHEY, CDR2 SVGEGT. The CDR3 sequence is 14 residues long.

This clonotype has more than one count but fewer than ten. The rearrangement links TRBV6-5 to TRBJ1-1, with 9 bases identical to TRBD1. Germline trimming cut 6 bases from V and 3 bases from J; bases unmatched to any gene: 8. In germline, CDR1 is MNHEY, CDR2 SVGAGI. This CDR3 region has 15 residues. CDR3 residues: CASSRGQGTDTEAFF. The CDR3 nucleotides are TGTGCCAGCAGCCGTGGACAGGGGACTGACACTGAAGCTTTCTTT.

There are many counts of this clonotype. The V and J genes are TRBV7-7 and TRBJ2-5; TRBD1 agrees at 10 bases. CDR3 size: 15 residues. The germline V gene encodes CDR1 SSHAT and CDR2 FNYEAQ (reference sequence). The V gene end was trimmed by 5 bases and the J gene end by 4 bases; junction bases not matched to a gene: 7. CDR3 amino acids: CASSPGTGEGETQYF. The DNA for the CDR3 is TGTGCCAGCAGCCCCGGGACAGGGGAAGGAGAGACCCAGTACTTC.

This clonotype appeared many times. This chain joins TRBV6-5 and TRBJ2-2; no definite D call. Germline V gene lookup returns CDR1 MNHEY and CDR2 SVGAGI. Trimming stripped 6 bases from V and 2 bases from J, with 10 bases between. The CDR3 has 14 amino acids. CDR3 in DNA: TGTGCCAGCAGACTGACTCCTAACACCGGGGAGCTGTTTTTT. As protein: CASRLTPNTGELFF.

This clonotype has more than one count but fewer than ten. The chain links TRBV20-1 to TRBJ2-7; 9 bases fit TRBD1. CDR3 size: 14 residues. Germline V CDR1 and CDR2: DFQATT, SNEGSKA (reference sequence). Unmatched junction bases numbered 7, after V lost 5 bases and J lost 2 bases. The CDR3 sequence is CSASRDRVPYEQYF. CDR3 bases: TGCAGTGCTTCACGGGACAGGGTTCCCTACGAGCAGTACTTC.

The gene calls are TRBV12-3 or TRBV12-4 and TRBJ1-2, with a weak D call TRBD1 (6 bases). The CDR3 spans 16 residues. Trimming removed 2 bases at V and 4 bases at J, with 17 bases between. The CDR3 DNA follows: TGTGCCAGCAGTTTAAGGGGGGACCGCTCACCCTATGGCTACACCTTC. Translating gives CASSLRGDRSPYGYTF.

There are many counts of this clonotype. The chain is built from TRBV18 and TRBJ2-4, with TRBD1 matching 8 bases. The trim removed 3 bases at V and 4 bases at J, leaving 2 bases unmatched. Germline CDR1 reads KGHSH; CDR2 reads LQKENI. The CDR3 runs 14 residues. This CDR3 is CASSPGDRKNIQYF. Here the CDR3 DNA reads TGTGCCAGCTCACCCGGGGACAGGAAAAACATTCAGTACTTC.

This clonotype was seen only a few times. The chain joins TRBV9 to TRBJ2-2, with D maybe TRBD1 (7 bases). CDR1 and CDR2 (germline): SGDLS, YYNGEE. This CDR3 comprises 13 residues. The V end was cut by 6 bases, the J end by 8 bases, with 14 bases between. The CDR3 sequence: CASNTGEAGELFF. The DNA of the CDR3 is TGTGCCAGCAACACAGGGGAGGCGGGGGAGCTGTTTTTT.

This clonotype was recorded at least ten times. The chain couples TRBV15 to TRBJ2-5; TRBD2 matches at 11 bases. Germline V CDR1 and CDR2: LNHNV, YYDKDF (reference sequence). After removal of 3 bases from V and 4 bases from J, the junction contained 1 base not matched to a gene. The CDR3 covers 14 residues. The CDR3 loop is CATSRLAGGETQYF. DNA for the CDR3: TGTGCCACCAGCAGGCTAGCGGGGGGAGAGACCCAGTACTTC.

This clonotype occurred many times. The chain couples TRBV7-8 to TRBJ2-5, with D possibly matching TRBD1 (7 bases). This CDR3 region has 14 residues. The V and J ends lost 5 bases and 4 bases respectively, with 14 bases between them. CDR1 and CDR2 from the germline V gene are SGHVS and FQNEAQ. The CDR3 DNA reads as TGTGCCAGCAGCCAAAGGGGGCGGGGAGAGACCCAGTACTTC. Residues: CASSQRGRGETQYF.